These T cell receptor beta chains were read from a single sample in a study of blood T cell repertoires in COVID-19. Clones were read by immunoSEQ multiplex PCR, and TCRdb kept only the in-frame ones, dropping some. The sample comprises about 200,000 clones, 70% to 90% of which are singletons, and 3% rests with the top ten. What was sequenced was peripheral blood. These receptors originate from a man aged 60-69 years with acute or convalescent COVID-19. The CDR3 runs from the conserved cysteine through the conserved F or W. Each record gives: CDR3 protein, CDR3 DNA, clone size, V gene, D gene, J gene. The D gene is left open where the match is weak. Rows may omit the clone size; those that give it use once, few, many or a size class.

CDR3 protein: CASQMDRDQPQHF
CDR3 DNA: TGTGCCAGCCAAATGGACAGGGATCAGCCCCAGCATTTT
clone size: -
V gene: TRBV19
D gene: TRBD1
J gene: TRBJ1-5

CDR3 protein: CASSLEWGRAIAGEKLFF
CDR3 DNA: TGTGCCAGCAGCTTAGAATGGGGCAGGGCCATAGCCGGGGAAAAACTGTTTTTT
clone size: -
V gene: TRBV7-8
D gene: -
J gene: TRBJ1-4

CDR3 protein: CASRRGRTDTQYF
CDR3 DNA: TGTGCCAGCAGGCGGGGGCGCACAGATACGCAGTATTTT
clone size: -
V gene: TRBV28
D gene: -
J gene: TRBJ2-3

CDR3 protein: CASSSLAGVTDTQYF
CDR3 DNA: TGTGCCAGCAGCTCACTAGCGGGAGTCACAGATACGCAGTATTTT
clone size: -
V gene: TRBV5-6
D gene: TRBD2
J gene: TRBJ2-3

CDR3 protein: CASSPFGARNSNEKLFF
CDR3 DNA: TGCGCCAGCAGCCCCTTTGGAGCGCGTAATTCTAATGAAAAACTGTTTTTT
clone size: -
V gene: TRBV5-1
D gene: -
J gene: TRBJ1-4

CDR3 protein: CASSSHRDRGSHSNQPQHF
CDR3 DNA: TGTGCCAGCAGCTCTCACCGGGACAGGGGCTCCCATAGCAATCAGCCCCAGCATTTT
clone size: -
V gene: TRBV7-8
D gene: TRBD1
J gene: TRBJ1-5

CDR3 protein: CSASDRGPLSGNTIYF
CDR3 DNA: TGCAGTGCTAGTGACAGGGGCCCCCTCTCTGGAAACACCATATATTTT
clone size: once
V gene: TRBV20-1
D gene: TRBD1
J gene: TRBJ1-3

CDR3 protein: CASSFSSTGTRTDTQYF
CDR3 DNA: TGTGCCAGCAGCTTCTCCTCCACCGGGACTAGAACAGATACGCAGTATTTT
clone size: -
V gene: TRBV7-3
D gene: TRBD2
J gene: TRBJ2-3

CDR3 protein: CASSPDLTGVNTEAFF
CDR3 DNA: TGTGCCAGCTCACCAGACCTGACAGGGGTGAACACTGAAGCTTTCTTT
clone size: -
V gene: TRBV18
D gene: TRBD1
J gene: TRBJ1-1

CDR3 protein: CASSPLLLARQGKAADTQYF
CDR3 DNA: TGTGCCAGCAGTCCCCTTCTCCTCGCCCGACAGGGAAAGGCGGCAGATACGCAGTATTTT
clone size: -
V gene: TRBV27
D gene: TRBD1
J gene: TRBJ2-3

CDR3 protein: CASSPLAGRANEQFF
CDR3 DNA: TGTGCCAGCTCACCTTTAGCGGGGAGGGCCAATGAGCAGTTCTTC
clone size: -
V gene: TRBV18
D gene: TRBD2
J gene: TRBJ2-1

CDR3 protein: CATKLNSNQPQHF
CDR3 DNA: TGCGCCACCAAGCTTAATAGCAATCAGCCCCAGCATTTT
clone size: -
V gene: TRBV10-2
D gene: -
J gene: TRBJ1-5

CDR3 protein: CASSYSTSGGYEQYF
CDR3 DNA: TGTGCCAGCAGTTACTCGACTAGCGGGGGGTACGAGCAGTACTTC
clone size: many
V gene: TRBV6-2/TRBV6-3
D gene: TRBD2
J gene: TRBJ2-7

CDR3 protein: CASNPDSDNYGYTF
CDR3 DNA: TGTGCCAGCAACCCTGACAGCGATAACTATGGCTACACCTTC
clone size: once
V gene: TRBV5-4
D gene: -
J gene: TRBJ1-2

CDR3 protein: CASSVDISGELFF
CDR3 DNA: TGTGCCAGCAGTGTCGACATCTCCGGGGAGCTGTTTTTT
clone size: -
V gene: TRBV6-4
D gene: -
J gene: TRBJ2-2

CDR3 protein: CSVVASGDYNEQFF
CDR3 DNA: TGCAGCGTTGTAGCTAGCGGGGATTACAATGAGCAGTTCTTC
clone size: -
V gene: TRBV29-1
D gene: TRBD2
J gene: TRBJ2-1

CDR3 protein: CASTPDRGEYYGYTF
CDR3 DNA: TGTGCCAGTACCCCCGACAGGGGCGAATACTATGGCTACACCTTC
clone size: -
V gene: TRBV19
D gene: TRBD1
J gene: TRBJ1-2

CDR3 protein: CASSYRGSGANVLTF
CDR3 DNA: TGTGCCAGCAGTTACAGGGGCTCTGGGGCCAACGTCCTGACTTTC
clone size: few
V gene: TRBV6-2/TRBV6-3
D gene: -
J gene: TRBJ2-6

CDR3 protein: CASTQGAGAPGEQYF
CDR3 DNA: TGTGCCAGCACCCAGGGGGCGGGGGCCCCCGGGGAGCAGTACTTC
clone size: -
V gene: TRBV27
D gene: -
J gene: TRBJ2-7

CDR3 protein: CASSLDPNRTILEAFF
CDR3 DNA: TGTGCCAGCAGCTTAGATCCAAACAGAACGATTCTTGAAGCTTTCTTT
clone size: -
V gene: TRBV11-2
D gene: -
J gene: TRBJ1-1

CDR3 protein: CAILQGNYNSPLHF
CDR3 DNA: TGTGCCATCCTACAGGGGAACTATAATTCACCCCTCCACTTT
clone size: -
V gene: TRBV6-5
D gene: TRBD1
J gene: TRBJ1-6

CDR3 protein: CASGLVVSGNGSPLHF
CDR3 DNA: TGTGCTAGTGGTTTGGTAGTTTCAGGGAACGGTTCACCCCTCCACTTT
clone size: few
V gene: TRBV12-5
D gene: -
J gene: TRBJ1-6

CDR3 protein: CASSLRAGANVLTF
CDR3 DNA: TGTGCCAGCAGCTTGCGGGCCGGGGCCAACGTCCTGACTTTC
clone size: -
V gene: TRBV11-2
D gene: -
J gene: TRBJ2-6

CDR3 protein: CASSQPYRAVYNEQFF
CDR3 DNA: TGTGCCAGCTCACAACCCTACAGGGCGGTCTACAATGAGCAGTTCTTC
clone size: -
V gene: TRBV18
D gene: -
J gene: TRBJ2-1

CDR3 protein: CAISDNGRGAHDEQYF
CDR3 DNA: TGTGCCATCAGTGACAATGGGCGGGGGGCGCACGACGAGCAGTACTTC
clone size: -
V gene: TRBV10-3
D gene: TRBD2
J gene: TRBJ2-7

CDR3 protein: CASSLGQGGNEQYF
CDR3 DNA: TGTGCCAGCAGCTTGGGTCAAGGGGGCAACGAGCAGTACTTC
clone size: -
V gene: TRBV5-4
D gene: TRBD1
J gene: TRBJ2-7

CDR3 protein: CASSQDRAENQPQHF
CDR3 DNA: TGTGCCAGCAGCCAAGACAGGGCGGAAAATCAGCCCCAGCATTTT
clone size: many
V gene: TRBV3-1/TRBV3-2
D gene: -
J gene: TRBJ1-5

CDR3 protein: CATSTGTGGLPQHF
CDR3 DNA: TGTGCCACCAGCACCGGGACAGGGGGCCTGCCCCAGCATTTT
clone size: -
V gene: TRBV15
D gene: TRBD1
J gene: TRBJ1-5

CDR3 protein: CSVAPLAKNIQYF
CDR3 DNA: TGCAGCGTTGCCCCCCTAGCCAAAAACATTCAGTACTTC
clone size: -
V gene: TRBV29-1
D gene: -
J gene: TRBJ2-4

CDR3 protein: CASSLEGGEAYEQYF
CDR3 DNA: TGTGCCAGCAGCTTAGAAGGGGGCGAGGCCTACGAGCAGTACTTC
clone size: -
V gene: TRBV7-9
D gene: TRBD1
J gene: TRBJ2-7

CDR3 protein: CASSFTGGEQETQYF
CDR3 DNA: TGTGCCAGCAGCTTTACGGGAGGGGAGCAAGAGACCCAGTACTTC
clone size: -
V gene: TRBV11-2
D gene: TRBD2
J gene: TRBJ2-5

CDR3 protein: CASSPTGVGTEAFF
CDR3 DNA: TGTGCCAGCAGCCCGACAGGTGTAGGCACTGAAGCTTTCTTT
clone size: -
V gene: TRBV11-2
D gene: -
J gene: TRBJ1-1

CDR3 protein: CASTHGGVANYGYTF
CDR3 DNA: TGTGCCAGCACCCACGGGGGGGTAGCTAACTATGGCTACACCTTC
clone size: -
V gene: TRBV6-5
D gene: -
J gene: TRBJ1-2

CDR3 protein: CASSEGGSQGEQYF
CDR3 DNA: TGTGCCAGCAGTGAAGGGGGCAGCCAGGGCGAGCAGTACTTC
clone size: -
V gene: TRBV6-1
D gene: -
J gene: TRBJ2-7

CDR3 protein: CSVGPLWQGGGYTF
CDR3 DNA: TGCAGCGTTGGGCCCCTTTGGCAGGGAGGTGGCTACACCTTC
clone size: -
V gene: TRBV29-1
D gene: -
J gene: TRBJ1-2

CDR3 protein: CASSPEGAGAEQYF
CDR3 DNA: TGTGCCAGCAGCCCCGAGGGAGCGGGGGCCGAGCAGTACTTC
clone size: -
V gene: TRBV7-9
D gene: TRBD2
J gene: TRBJ2-7

CDR3 protein: CASSQDLARASNSPLHF
CDR3 DNA: TGTGCCAGCAGCCAAGATTTGGCCAGGGCCAGTAATTCACCCCTCCACTTT
clone size: few
V gene: TRBV4-2
D gene: -
J gene: TRBJ1-6

CDR3 protein: CASSQESWEAVQHF
CDR3 DNA: TGCGCCAGCAGCCAAGAGAGTTGGGAGGCAGTCCAGCATTTT
clone size: -
V gene: TRBV4-1
D gene: -
J gene: TRBJ1-5

CDR3 protein: CASSLDFGRANEKLFF
CDR3 DNA: TGTGCCAGCAGTCTGGATTTCGGGAGGGCTAATGAAAAACTGTTTTTT
clone size: -
V gene: TRBV9
D gene: -
J gene: TRBJ1-4

CDR3 protein: CASRSGQGVYEQYF
CDR3 DNA: TGTGCCAGCAGGTCGGGACAGGGGGTATACGAGCAGTACTTC
clone size: -
V gene: TRBV28
D gene: TRBD1
J gene: TRBJ2-7

CDR3 protein: CASSGQRDYGYTF
CDR3 DNA: TGTGCCAGCAGTGGACAGAGAGACTATGGCTACACCTTC
clone size: -
V gene: TRBV6-2/TRBV6-3
D gene: -
J gene: TRBJ1-2

CDR3 protein: CASSDSPGLGSDEQYF
CDR3 DNA: TGTGCCAGCAGCGATAGCCCGGGACTAGGTTCCGACGAGCAGTACTTC
clone size: once
V gene: TRBV7-2
D gene: TRBD2
J gene: TRBJ2-7

CDR3 protein: CASSSLKSSYEQYF
CDR3 DNA: TGTGCCAGCAGTTCCCTTAAGAGCTCCTACGAGCAGTACTTC
clone size: -
V gene: TRBV6-2/TRBV6-3
D gene: -
J gene: TRBJ2-7

CDR3 protein: CASSPSDYRYNEQFF
CDR3 DNA: TGTGCCAGCTCACCAAGCGACTACCGCTACAATGAGCAGTTCTTC
clone size: -
V gene: TRBV18
D gene: -
J gene: TRBJ2-1

CDR3 protein: CATSDPTGGSYNEQFF
CDR3 DNA: TGTGCCACCAGTGACCCAACAGGGGGGAGCTACAATGAGCAGTTCTTC
clone size: -
V gene: TRBV24-1
D gene: TRBD1
J gene: TRBJ2-1

CDR3 protein: CASSEWGGGSYEQYF
CDR3 DNA: TGTGCCAGCAGTGAATGGGGAGGGGGCTCCTACGAGCAGTACTTC
clone size: few
V gene: TRBV25-1
D gene: -
J gene: TRBJ2-7

CDR3 protein: CASSFQGARDSPLHF
CDR3 DNA: TGTGCCAGCAGTTTTCAGGGGGCGAGGGATTCACCCCTCCACTTT
clone size: -
V gene: TRBV6-5
D gene: TRBD1
J gene: TRBJ1-6

CDR3 protein: CASRQGYVTDTQYF
CDR3 DNA: TGTGCCAGCAGACAGGGGTACGTGACAGATACGCAGTATTTT
clone size: once
V gene: TRBV6-5
D gene: TRBD1
J gene: TRBJ2-3